This T cell receptor (beta chain) was retrieved from a study of T cell changes during pregnancy in multiple sclerosis. Data came from immunoSEQ multiplex PCR; TCRdb stores just in-frame clones and leaves some out. Among around 35,000 clones, approximately 90% were seen once, and the ten largest hold about 10%. The CDR3 covers 15 residues. J lost 2 bases, V lost 5 bases, and 4 bases had no gene match. The germline CDR1 and CDR2 sequences are PRHDT and FYEKMQ (reference sequence). The sequencing used CD8+ T cells from peripheral blood mononuclear cells, collected before pregnancy. The V call is TRBV13, the J call TRBJ2-1, with 9 bases aligning to TRBD1. The source is a female donor with multiple sclerosis, enrolled in a pregnancy study. The CDR3: CASSLGQGPYNEQFF. As DNA, the CDR3 is TGTGCCAGCAGCCTGGGACAGGGCCCCTACAATGAGCAGTTCTTC.